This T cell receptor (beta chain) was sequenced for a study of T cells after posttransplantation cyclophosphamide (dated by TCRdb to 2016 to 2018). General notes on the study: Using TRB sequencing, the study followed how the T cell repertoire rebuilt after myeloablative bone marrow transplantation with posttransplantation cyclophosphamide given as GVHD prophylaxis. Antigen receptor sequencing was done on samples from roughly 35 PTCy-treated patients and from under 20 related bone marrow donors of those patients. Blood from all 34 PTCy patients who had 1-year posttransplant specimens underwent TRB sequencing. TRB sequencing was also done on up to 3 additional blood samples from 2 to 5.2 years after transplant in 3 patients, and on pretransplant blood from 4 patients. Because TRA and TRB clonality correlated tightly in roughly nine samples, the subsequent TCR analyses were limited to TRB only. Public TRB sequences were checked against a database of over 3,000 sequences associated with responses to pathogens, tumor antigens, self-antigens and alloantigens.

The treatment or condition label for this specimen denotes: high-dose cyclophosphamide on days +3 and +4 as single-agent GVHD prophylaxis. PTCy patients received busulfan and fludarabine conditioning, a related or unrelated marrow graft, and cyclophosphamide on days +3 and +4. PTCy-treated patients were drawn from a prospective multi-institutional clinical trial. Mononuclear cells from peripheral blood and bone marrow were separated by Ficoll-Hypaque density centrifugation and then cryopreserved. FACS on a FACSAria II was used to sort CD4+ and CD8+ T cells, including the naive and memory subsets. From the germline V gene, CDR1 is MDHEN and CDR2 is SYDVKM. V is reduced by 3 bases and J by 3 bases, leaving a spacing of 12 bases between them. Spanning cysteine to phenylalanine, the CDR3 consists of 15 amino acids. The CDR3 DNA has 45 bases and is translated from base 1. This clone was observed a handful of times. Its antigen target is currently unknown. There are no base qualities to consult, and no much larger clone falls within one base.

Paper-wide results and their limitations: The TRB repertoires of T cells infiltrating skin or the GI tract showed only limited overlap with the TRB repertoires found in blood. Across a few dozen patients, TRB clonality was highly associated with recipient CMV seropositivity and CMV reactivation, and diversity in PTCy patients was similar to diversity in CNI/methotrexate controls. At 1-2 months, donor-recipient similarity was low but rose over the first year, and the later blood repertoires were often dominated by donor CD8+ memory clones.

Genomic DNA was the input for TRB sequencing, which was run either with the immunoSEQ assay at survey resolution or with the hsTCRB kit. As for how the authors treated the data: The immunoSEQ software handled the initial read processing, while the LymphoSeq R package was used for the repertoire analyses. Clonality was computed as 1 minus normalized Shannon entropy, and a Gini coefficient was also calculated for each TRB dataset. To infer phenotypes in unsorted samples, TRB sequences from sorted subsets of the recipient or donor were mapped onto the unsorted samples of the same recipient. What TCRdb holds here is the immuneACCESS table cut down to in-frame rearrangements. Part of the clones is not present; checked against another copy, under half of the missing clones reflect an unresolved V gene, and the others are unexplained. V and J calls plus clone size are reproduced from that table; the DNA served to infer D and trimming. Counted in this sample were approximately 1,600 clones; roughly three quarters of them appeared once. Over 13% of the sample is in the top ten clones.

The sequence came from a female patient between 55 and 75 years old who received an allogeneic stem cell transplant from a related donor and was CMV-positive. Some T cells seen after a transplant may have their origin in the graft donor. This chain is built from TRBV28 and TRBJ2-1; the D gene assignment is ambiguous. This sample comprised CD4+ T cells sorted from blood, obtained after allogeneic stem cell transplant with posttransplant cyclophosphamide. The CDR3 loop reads CASSFNGGHYNEQFF. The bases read TGTGCCAGCAGTTTCAACGGCGGTCACTACAATGAGCAGTTCTTC.